The 10 T cell receptor beta chains given below trace back to one sample, sequenced in a study of blood T cell repertoires in COVID-19. Generated by immunoSEQ multiplex PCR, the TCRdb table keeps only in-frame clones and is missing some. The data show 250,000 or so clones, less than 90% seen once. The sample consisted of peripheral blood. The receptors stem from a man aged 55 to 70 with acute or convalescent COVID-19.

This clone has only a few counts. DNA of the CDR3: TGTGCCAGCAGCCAAGCGCATGAGTCTAGCGTGACTTACGAGCAGTACTTC. It is translated as CASSQAHESSVTYEQYF. The V call is TRBV7-9, the J call TRBJ2-7; D may be TRBD2 (6 bases). CDR1 SEHNR and CDR2 FQNEAQ come from the germline V gene (reference sequence). Trimming pared 5 bases from V and 4 bases from J, leaving 24 bases between. The CDR3 has 17 residues.

This clone was observed a single time. The chain has TRBV19 and TRBJ1-2, with 11 bases matching TRBD1. Germline loops: CDR1 LNHDA, CDR2 SQIVND (reference sequence). The CDR3 spans 14 residues. V lost 7 bases and J lost 7; bases outside the gene matches: 8. Here the CDR3 reads CASITRTGGSGYTF. For the CDR3, the DNA is TGTGCCAGTATAACAAGGACAGGGGGCAGTGGCTACACCTTC.

The chain recombines TRBV27 with TRBJ2-1, with unresolved D. The V and J ends lost 3 bases and 8 bases respectively, with 8 bases between them. Looked up from germline, CDR1 is MNHEY and CDR2 is SMNVEV (reference sequence). The CDR3 contains 12 residues. The CDR3 protein is CASSLTRHEQFF. CDR3 nucleotides: TGTGCCAGCAGTTTGACTCGGCATGAGCAGTTCTTC.

A few counts support this clone. The chain links TRBV9 to TRBJ2-1; a possible D gene is TRBD1 (6 bases). CDR1 and CDR2 from the germline V gene are SGDLS and YYNGEE. The CDR3 sequence is 14 residues long. Trimming took off 0 bases at V and 9 bases at J, with 13 bases between the two ends. In DNA, the CDR3 is TGTGCCAGCAGCGTAGAACTTACAGGGACTGAGCAGTTCTTC. Residues: CASSVELTGTEQFF.

CDR3 in DNA: TGTGCCAGCAGCCGGGAGCGGGCATATAGCAATCAGCCCCAGCATTTT. It yields the protein CASSRERAYSNQPQHF. V gene TRBV4-2 combines with J gene TRBJ1-5; D uncertain. The CDR3 totals 16 residues. Germline values: CDR1 LGHNA, CDR2 YNFKEQ. Trimming cost V 4 bases and J 0 bases, with 13 bases left between them.

The chain couples TRBV4-1 to TRBJ2-3, with 8 bases that match TRBD2. CDR1 and CDR2 from the germline V gene are MGHRA and YSYEKL. The CDR3 covers 17 residues. V shed 7 bases and J 0 bases; nucleotides not matched to a gene: 12. CDR3 bases: TGCGCCAGCACCCTTGGATATAGCGGGGAAAGCACAGATACGCAGTATTTT. This sequence encodes CASTLGYSGESTDTQYF.

The CDR3 coding sequence is TGTGCCACCAGTGGCCGTACTAGCGACTTCTACAATGAGCAGTTCTTC. It translates to CATSGRTSDFYNEQFF. The gene calls are TRBV24-1 and TRBJ2-1; 7 positions match TRBD2. CDR1 and CDR2 (germline): KGHDR, SFDVKD. Unmatched junction bases numbered 9, after V lost 5 bases and J lost 3 bases. The CDR3 has 16 amino acids.

This chain uses TRBV5-8 with TRBJ1-4, with TRBD1 matching over 7 bases. The germline gives CDR1 SGHTS, CDR2 YDEGEE. V trimming: 9 bases; J trimming: 1 base; junction bases outside the gene matches: 6. This CDR3 comprises 14 residues. CDR3 DNA: TGTGCCACCACCCAGGGGGTAACTAATGAAAAACTGTTTTTT. It translates to CATTQGVTNEKLFF.

The chain joins TRBV9 to TRBJ1-2; 7 bases map to TRBD1. With 2 bases clipped from V and 4 bases from J, the junction kept 8 bases outside the gene matches. Germline V gene sequence: CDR1 SGDLS, CDR2 YYNGEE. CDR3 length: 15 amino acids. The CDR3: CASSVTTGAIYGYTF. CDR3 DNA sequence: TGTGCCAGCAGCGTCACAACAGGGGCGATCTATGGCTACACCTTC.

This chain's CDR3 is CASSQVPTGGLETQYF. The CDR3 DNA sequence: TGCGCCAGCAGCCAAGTTCCTACAGGGGGCCTGGAGACCCAGTACTTC. V usage is TRBV4-1 and J usage is TRBJ2-5; 9 bases fit TRBD1. The CDR3 runs 16 residues. V was clipped by 1 base and J by 5 bases; unmatched bases: 8. Germline values: CDR1 MGHRA, CDR2 YSYEKL.